The 5 T cell receptor beta chains below were found in one sample sequenced in a study of blood T cell repertoires in COVID-19. Here immunoSEQ multiplex PCR was the method, and the copy in TCRdb shows in-frame clones only, minus some. The sample has about 280,000 clones, approximately 91% seen once; the top ten hold just under 0.95%. Material for sequencing was peripheral blood. These TCRs come from a woman aged 35 to 49 who had recovered from COVID-19.

The rearrangement uses TRBV7-8 and TRBJ2-5, with 9 bases lining up with TRBD1. The V gene's germline CDR1 is SGHVS and CDR2 FQNEAQ. J gave up 9 bases and V 5 bases, and 7 bases lay outside the gene matches. This CDR3 has 13 amino acids. CDR3 nucleotide sequence: TGTGCCAGCAGCCATGACAGGGGGGTGGCCCAGTACTTC. Its translation is CASSHDRGVAQYF. The full variable domain, its missing parts supplied by reference TRBV7-8 and TRBJ2-5, is GAGVSQSPRYKVAKRGQDVALRCDPISGHVSLFWYQQALGQGPEFLTYFQNEAQLDKSGLPSDRFFAERPEGSVSTLKIQRTQQEDSAVYLCASSHDRGVAQYFGPGTRLLVL.

The V gene is TRBV11-3, the J gene TRBJ2-1; 8 bases match TRBD2. This CDR3 spans 17 amino acids. V shed 5 bases, J shed 6 bases, and the junction held 15 bases outside the gene matches. Germline-derived CDR1 and CDR2 are SGHNT and YENEEA. In DNA form, the CDR3 reads TGTGCCAGCAGCCCCCGGAAGGAAGCGGGAGTTTTCAATGAGCAGTTCTTC. As protein: CASSPRKEAGVFNEQFF.

V and J are TRBV12-3 or TRBV12-4 and TRBJ2-6; D is unclear. CDR3 length equals 11 residues. V dropped 11 bases and J dropped 2 bases, with 4 bases sitting between them. The CDR3 region has the DNA TGTGCCTCGGCTGGGGCCAACGTCCTGACTTTC. This translates into CASAGANVLTF.

The rearrangement joins TRBV29-1 to TRBJ2-7; 9 bases line up with TRBD1. Germline V gene lookup returns CDR1 SQVTM and CDR2 ANQGSEA. The CDR3 is made up of 14 amino acids. The J segment lost 4 bases and the V segment lost 6 bases, leaving 10 bases of the junction unmatched. The CDR3 DNA reads as TGCAGCGTGAGGAACAGGGGGCATTCTTACGAGCAGTACTTC. Translation gives CSVRNRGHSYEQYF.

This clone was detected once. CDR3 protein: CASSVLLAGVLDTQYF. The DNA of the CDR3 is TGTGCCAGCAGTGTTCTACTAGCGGGAGTTCTAGATACGCAGTATTTT. The chain couples TRBV6-1 to TRBJ2-3, with TRBD2 matching over 11 bases. The CDR3 sequence is 16 residues long. Germline CDR1 is MNHNS and CDR2 is SASEGT. J lost 5 bases, V lost 4 bases, and 8 bases had no gene match.